The sequence of this T cell receptor beta chain was determined in a study of shared clonotypes between healthy human individuals. Whole-study findings and limits: Apart from blood, nothing was sampled; tissue repertoires likely differ.

Sequencing was performed with immunoSEQ multiplex PCR; in TCRdb, only in-frame clones are kept and a portion is missing. The sample contains approximately 2.3 million clones, approximately 95% of which appear only once. A note on this clone: No antigen is known for it.

Germline V lookup: CDR1 MNHNY, CDR2 SVGAGI (reference sequence). The CDR3 runs 15 residues. V dropped 5 bases and J dropped 2 bases, with 14 bases sitting between them. The sequenced sample consisted of naive CD4+ T cells from PBMCs. Subset given: CD45RA+ positively selected. This rearrangement joins TRBV6-6 to TRBJ2-3; a possible D gene is TRBD1 (6 bases). This clonotype originated in a man younger than 35 in good health. Some clones in this sample may be carry-over from other donors' samples. Here the CDR3 reads CASSNEGQSTDTQYF. DNA for the CDR3: TGTGCCAGCAGTAACGAAGGACAGTCCACAGATACGCAGTATTTT.